Each of the 16 T cell receptor beta chains below was sequenced from the same sample in a study of T cells in women clearing cervical HPV infection. Here immunoSEQ multiplex PCR was the method, and the copy in TCRdb shows in-frame clones only, minus some. The sample's table shows some 50,000 clones. The sequenced sample consisted of blood buffy coat. The receptors come from a woman aged 18 to 75 with a cervical HPV16 infection that either progressed to CIN3+ or cleared (not recorded which).

As to this clone: The read ends 3 residues shy of where the CDR3 ends; the end is completed using the germline J gene. The V call is TRBV2, the J call TRBJ2-3; D is perhaps TRBD2 (5 bases). Germline assignment: CDR1 SNHLY and CDR2 FYNNEI. The CDR3 is 13 amino acids. The sequenced part of the CDR3 DNA is TGTGCCAGCAGTCAGGCCCGGGGAGAAGCG. This encodes CASSQARGEA. In full, the CDR3 is CASSQARGEAQYF.

A remark on this clone: The read terminates 3 residues ahead of where the CDR3 ends, so the germline J gene completes it. The chain employs TRBV6-2 or TRBV6-3 and TRBJ2-7, with D unclear. Germline CDR1 reads MNHEY; CDR2 reads SVGEGT. The CDR3 is made up of 11 amino acids. The ends were cut back, 6 bases at V and 4 bases at J, with 7 bases in the middle. The CDR3 DNA, read in part, is TGTGCCAGCAGCGTTTCGTACGAG. It yields the protein CASSVSYE. The full CDR3 protein is CASSVSYEQYF.

Concerning this clone: The read gets to within 3 residues of the CDR3 end, and the germline J gene fills in the rest. The chain combines TRBV5-4 with TRBJ2-5, with TRBD2 as a possible D gene (7 bases). CDR1 is SGHNT and CDR2 is YYREEE in the germline V gene (reference sequence). CDR3 length: 15 residues. With 4 bases removed from V and 5 bases from J, the gap between germline ends came to 18 bases. The chain's CDR3 is CASSPGPGGRETQYF. CDR3 DNA (partial): TGTGCCAGCAGCCCCGGACCGGGGGGCCGGGAGACC.

Turning to this clone: The read is 3 residues too short to cover the CDR3 end, so that end is filled in from the germline J gene. The rearrangement joins TRBV19 to TRBJ2-6; the D gene is possibly TRBD1 (6 bases). Germline-derived CDR1 and CDR2 are LNHDA and SQIVND (reference sequence). The CDR3 spans 18 residues. V gave up 1 base and J gave up 2 bases, with 15 bases separating them. The sequenced CDR3 bases are TGTGCCAGTAGTATAGCCAAGGGGGAAAAGGCTGGGGCCAACGTC. As protein: CASSIAKGEKAGANV. Given in full, the CDR3 is CASSIAKGEKAGANVLTF.

A remark on this clone: Read sequence stops 3 residues before the CDR3 end, and the germline J gene provides the missing end. The chain employs TRBV20-1 and TRBJ1-1; 8 nucleotides agree with TRBD1. The V segment lost 0 bases and the J segment 0 bases; nucleotides outside the gene matches: 9. The CDR3 has 17 amino acids. Per the germline V gene, CDR1 is DFQATT and CDR2 is SNEGSKA (reference sequence). The CDR3 spells CSARDQTGAFMNTEAFF. The covered CDR3 bases are TGCAGTGCTAGAGATCAGACAGGGGCCTTCATGAACACTGAA.

To note about this clone: The read stops 3 residues short of the end of the CDR3; the missing end is completed from the germline J gene. The chain links TRBV9 to TRBJ2-3; no clear D. The length of the CDR3 is 12 residues. Germline V lookup: CDR1 SGDLS, CDR2 YYNGEE. Trimming took off 5 bases at V and 2 bases at J, with 6 bases between the two ends. Incomplete CDR3 DNA: TGTGCCAGCAGTCGTTACACAGATACG. Translated, it gives CASSRYTDT. The full CDR3 reads CASSRYTDTQYF. Full variable domain (outside the CDR3, taken from reference TRBV9 and TRBJ2-3): DSGVTQTPKHLITATGQRVTLRCSPRSGDLSVYWYQQSLDQGLQFLIQYYNGEERAKGNILERFSAQQFPDLHSELNLSSLELGDSALYFCASSRYTDTQYFGPGTRLTVL.

A remark on this clone: The DNA ends 3 residues before the CDR3 does, and the rest of the CDR3 is filled in from the germline J gene. V and J are TRBV9 and TRBJ2-1; no reliable D call. The CDR3 totals 15 residues. Per germline, CDR1 SGDLS and CDR2 YYNGEE. The V end lost 0 bases, the J end lost 5 bases, and 12 bases lay between the germline ends. The covered CDR3 bases are TGTGCCAGCAGCGTAGTGGCAGTTGGTCACAATGAG. It is translated as CASSVVAVGHNE. The complete CDR3 sequence is CASSVVAVGHNEQFF.

In the case of this clone: The CDR3 is cut off 3 residues early in the read; its end comes from the germline J gene. This chain joins TRBV7-6 and TRBJ2-1; D not resolved. Germline assignment: CDR1 SGHVS and CDR2 FNYEAQ. The CDR3 is 14 amino acids. V lost 4 bases and J 0 bases, leaving 7 bases between the germline ends. CDR3 DNA, as far as it was read: TGTGCCAGCAGCTCGGCTAGCTCCTACAATGAG. It encodes CASSSASSYNE. The complete CDR3 sequence is CASSSASSYNEQFF.

Turning to this clone: The read terminates 3 residues before the CDR3 end, so the remaining end is supplied by the germline J gene. V is TRBV14 and J is TRBJ2-2; TRBD1 is a possible D gene (5 bases). The V gene lost 3 bases and the J gene lost 5 bases, with 10 bases spanning the gap. The germline V gene encodes CDR1 SGHDN and CDR2 FVKESK. The CDR3 has 14 amino acids. The sequenced CDR3 bases are TGTGCCAGCAGCCAGAAAAGGGGTACCGGGGAG. It is translated as CASSQKRGTGE. The complete CDR3 reads CASSQKRGTGELFF.

To note about this clone: Read data end 3 residues before the CDR3 end; the end is taken from the germline J gene. The chain combines TRBV5-6 with TRBJ1-2; 9 bases map to TRBD1. Trimming took 4 bases from V and 6 from J; bases not matched to a gene: 7. Germline V gives CDR1 SGHDT, CDR2 YYEEEE. This CDR3 has 14 amino acids. CDR3 region: CASSSPGQGNGYTF. Incomplete CDR3 DNA: TGTGCCAGCAGCAGCCCGGGACAGGGAAATGGC.

As to this clone: The read falls 3 residues short of the CDR3 end, and the missing part is taken from the germline J gene. The V and J genes are TRBV14 and TRBJ1-6; D is unclear. The CDR3 has 13 amino acids. The V and J ends lost 1 base and 8 bases respectively, with 6 bases between them. CDR1 is SGHDN and CDR2 is FVKESK in the germline V gene. The sequenced CDR3 bases are TGTGCCAGCAGCCAAGCCCTTGATTCACCC. Residues: CASSQALDSP. The full CDR3 protein is CASSQALDSPLHF.

As concerns this clone: The CDR3 end is not reached by the read, which stops 3 residues before it; the germline J gene fills it in. The chain is built from TRBV7-6 and TRBJ1-4; TRBD1 matches 8 bases. CDR3 length equals 14 residues. Germline V gene data show CDR1 as SGHVS and CDR2 as FNYEAQ. CDR3 DNA, as far as it was read: TGTGCCAGCAGCTCCCGACAGGGGCATTCACCA. Translation: CASSSRQGHSP. The whole CDR3 sequence is CASSSRQGHSPLFF.

For this clone: The DNA ends 3 residues before the CDR3 does, and the rest of the CDR3 is filled in from the germline J gene. This chain connects TRBV9 to TRBJ2-2, with 7 nucleotides matching TRBD1. The CDR3 has 14 amino acids. The germline V gene has CDR1 SGDLS and CDR2 YYNGEE. Unmatched junction bases numbered 5, after V lost 5 bases and J lost 4 bases. CDR3 bases read: TGTGCCAGCAGTACAGGGGAAAGCACCGGGGAG. This translates into CASSTGESTGE. The CDR3 in its entirety is CASSTGESTGELFF. Full variable domain (rest looked up from reference TRBV9 and TRBJ2-2): DSGVTQTPKHLITATGQRVTLRCSPRSGDLSVYWYQQSLDQGLQFLIQYYNGEERAKGNILERFSAQQFPDLHSELNLSSLELGDSALYFCASSTGESTGELFFGEGSRLTVL.

As concerns this clone: From the germline J gene comes the end of the CDR3, since the read stops 3 residues before it. The J gene is TRBJ2-1, the V gene TRBV20-1; 7 nucleotides line up with TRBD2. Germline V lookup: CDR1 DFQATT, CDR2 SNEGSKA (reference sequence). This CDR3 is built from 15 residues. The junction had 15 bases not matched to a gene; V was cut back by 6 bases and J by 7 bases. CDR3 DNA, as far as it was read: TGCAGTGCCCCTAAGAGAACTAGCGCTAGGAATGAG. Its protein is CSAPKRTSARNE. The whole CDR3 protein is CSAPKRTSARNEQFF.

Points on this clone: The read comes to an end 3 residues before the CDR3 does, leaving the germline J gene to fill in the end. The V call is TRBV14, the J call TRBJ2-7; TRBD1 matches 9 bases. The CDR3 runs to 14 residues. CDR1 SGHDN and CDR2 FVKESK come from the germline V gene. V lost 8 bases and J lost 3; bases outside the gene matches: 8. The CDR3 sequence is CASQPGTGNYEQYF. The CDR3 DNA, read in part, is TGTGCCAGCCAGCCCGGGACAGGGAACTACGAG.

As concerns this clone: The read terminates 3 residues before the CDR3 end, so the remaining end is supplied by the germline J gene. This chain joins TRBV2 and TRBJ1-2; TRBD1 agrees at 9 bases. The CDR3 consists of 15 residues. Looked up from germline, CDR1 is SNHLY and CDR2 is FYNNEI. The covered CDR3 bases are TGTGCCAGCAACACCCTAGGACAGGGGTACTACGAC. This encodes CASNTLGQGYYD. The whole CDR3 reads CASNTLGQGYYDYTF.